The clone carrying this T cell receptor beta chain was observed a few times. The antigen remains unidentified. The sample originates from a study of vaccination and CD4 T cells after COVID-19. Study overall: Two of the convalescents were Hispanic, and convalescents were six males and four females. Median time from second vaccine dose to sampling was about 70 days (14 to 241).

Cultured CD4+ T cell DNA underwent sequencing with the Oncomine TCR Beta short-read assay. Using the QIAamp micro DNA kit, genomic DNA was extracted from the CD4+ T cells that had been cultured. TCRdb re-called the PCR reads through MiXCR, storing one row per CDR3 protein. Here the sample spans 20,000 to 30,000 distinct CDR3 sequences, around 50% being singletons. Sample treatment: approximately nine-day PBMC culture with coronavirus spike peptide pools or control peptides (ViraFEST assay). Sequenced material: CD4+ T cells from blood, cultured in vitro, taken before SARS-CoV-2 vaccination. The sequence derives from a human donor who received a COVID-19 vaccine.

The chain's CDR3 is CASSQGLAGLTDTQYF. DNA for the CDR3: TGTGCCAGCAGCCAAGGACTAGCGGGGCTCACAGATACGCAGTATTTT. The V and J genes are TRBV3-1 and TRBJ2-3, with 11 bases fitting TRBD2. The V gene's germline CDR1 is LGHDT and CDR2 YNNKEL (reference sequence). V gave up 1 base and J gave up 2 bases; unmatched junction bases: 2. The CDR3 runs 16 residues.